This T cell receptor (beta chain) emerged from a study of T-cell reconstitution after alpha-beta-depleted transplantation in children. The TCRbeta library incorporated unique molecular identifiers. TCRdb reprocessed the PCR reads via MiXCR and lists one record per CDR3 protein. The data show almost 400,000 distinct CDR3 sequences, just over 20% seen once. There are 12 residues in the CDR3. The V and J ends lost 6 bases and 5 bases respectively, with 10 bases between them. CDR1 is SQVTM, CDR2 ANQGSEA, per germline. This clonotype was seen at least ten times. This clonotype was obtained from a human donor who donated a stem cell graft to a child with acute myeloid leukemia. Source: PBMCs from the stem cell graft donor, taken from the stem cell graft. The chain links TRBV29-1 to TRBJ2-2; D is possibly TRBD2 (5 bases). For the CDR3, the DNA is TGCAGCGTCGGAGGCGAAACCGGGGAGCTGTTTTTT. Protein: CSVGGETGELFF.